This T cell receptor (beta chain) was retrieved from a study of cytomegalovirus exposure and HLA in healthy donors. The overall study: The roughly 700 first-cohort repertoires shared a platform with the approximately 120 validation repertoires, as reported in a later analysis.

The protocol was immunoSEQ multiplex PCR, while the TCRdb copy is restricted to in-frame clones and leaves out a portion. The table records about 350,000 clones, roughly 87% of them present only once. For this clone: Its specificity is unknown.

V lost 2 bases and J 0 bases, leaving 12 bases between the germline ends. CDR1 and CDR2 (germline): MDHEN, SYDVKM. This CDR3 has 16 residues. Notes on the study in general: High specificity and sensitivity for cytomegalovirus status were reported for the classifier. The investigators catalogued 150 to 200 TCR beta chains as cytomegalovirus-associated.

Separate from the 666-subject first cohort, the roughly 120-subject validation cohort was the one that the donors belonged to. This sequence joins TRBV28 and TRBJ2-3, with D possibly being TRBD2 (5 bases). Sequenced input: PBMCs. The receptor comes from a woman younger than 45 in good health and CMV-seropositive. The CDR3 loop is CASSLVLGSSTDTQYF. In DNA form, the CDR3 reads TGTGCCAGCAGTTTAGTACTAGGTTCGAGCACAGATACGCAGTATTTT.